This is a list of T cell receptor beta chains from one sample in a study of HIV-infected patients and healthy controls. TCRdb called the 5' RACE reads again in MiXCR, with one record for every CDR3 protein. The data hold 70,000 or so distinct CDR3 sequences, with about a sixth observed a single time. The sequenced sample was CD4+ T cells from blood. Receptor source: a human donor in good health. Both conserved end residues are part of each CDR3. A D gene is named only where the DNA matches it firmly. Only part of the rows carry a size: once, few, many, or a class if the clone is expanded.

TGTGCCAGCAGCCCCGGGAGGCGGGCGGGGGGAGTGGCTTTCTTT	CASSPGRRAGGVAFF	TRBJ1-1	few	-	TRBV7-2
TGTGCCAGCAGAAGGGACAGATACAATCAGCCCCAGCATTTT	CASRRDRYNQPQHF	TRBJ1-5	many	TRBD1	TRBV6-6
TGCGCCAGCAGAGCTGGAACAGGGACGGCTAACTATGGCTACACCTTC	CASRAGTGTANYGYTF	TRBJ1-2	-	-	TRBV5-1
TGCAGTGCTACAGGAGCTAGCGGCTACGAGCAGTACTTC	CSATGASGYEQYF	TRBJ2-7	many	TRBD2	TRBV20-1
TGTGCCAGCAGTAAGATGACAGACGCTGAAGCATTCTTT	CASSKMTDAEAFF	TRBJ1-1	-	-	TRBV27
TGTGCCAGCAGCTTAGATGGACTAGCGAAAGAGACCCAGTACTTC	CASSLDGLAKETQYF	TRBJ2-5	many	TRBD2	TRBV7-2
TGCGCCAGCAGCTTAGGGGGGTACAATGAGCAGTTCTTC	CASSLGGYNEQFF	TRBJ2-1	many	-	TRBV5-1
TGTGCCAGCAGTCCCGGACAGGGGTACACTGAAGCTTTCTTT	CASSPGQGYTEAFF	TRBJ1-1	few	TRBD1	TRBV12-3/TRBV12-4
TGTGCCAGCAGTCCCACAGGGAGGTGGGGTTCGAGAGCTTTCTTT	CASSPTGRWGSRAFF	TRBJ1-1	few	-	TRBV6-2/TRBV6-3
TGTGCCAGCAGCTTAGGCGGACTAGCGGGGGTTGGAGAGACCCAGTACTTC	CASSLGGLAGVGETQYF	TRBJ2-5	many	TRBD2	TRBV7-7
TGTGCCAGCAGTAATACCGATAGCGGGAGGTGCTTC	CASSNTDSGRCF	TRBJ2-7	few	TRBD2	TRBV12-3/TRBV12-4
TGTGCCAGCAGCTTAACCCTCCGGAGGGATAGGGACACTGAAGCTTTCTTT	CASSLTLRRDRDTEAFF	TRBJ1-1	many	-	TRBV7-9
TGTGCCAGCAGACTAGCCCTCCCCTCTCCGACGCAGTATTTT	CASRLALPSPTQYF	TRBJ2-3	few	-	TRBV7-2
TGTGCCAGCAGCCACCTCCCAGGACGGAGGGTGGCAGATACGCAGTATTTT	CASSHLPGRRVADTQYF	TRBJ2-3	once	-	TRBV7-9
TGTGCCAGCAGCCCGTACTCGGACCGCTATGGCTACACCTTC	CASSPYSDRYGYTF	TRBJ1-2	-	-	TRBV3-1
TGCAGCGTTCTCAGACTAGCCCACAATGAGCAGTTCTTC	CSVLRLAHNEQFF	TRBJ2-1	few	TRBD2	TRBV29-1
TGCGCCAGCAGCTCAGGACTAGCGGGAGGAACCGGGGAGCTGTTTTTT	CASSSGLAGGTGELFF	TRBJ2-2	-	TRBD2	TRBV5-1
TGTGCCAGCAGTGACAACAGGGGCTCCTACGAGCAGTACTTC	CASSDNRGSYEQYF	TRBJ2-7	many	TRBD1	TRBV6-4
TGTGCCAGCAGACCCGGACAGGGGAGTAAGACCCAGTACTTC	CASRPGQGSKTQYF	TRBJ2-5	-	TRBD1	TRBV12-3/TRBV12-4
TGCGCCAGCAGCTTGGGGGTCCTCAACACTGAAGCTTTCTTT	CASSLGVLNTEAFF	TRBJ1-1	few	-	TRBV5-1
TGTGCCAGCAGCCGTGATTCACCCCTCCACTTT	CASSRDSPLHF	TRBJ1-6	-	-	TRBV7-2
TGTGCCATCAGTGATTTCCAGACAGTGAACACTGAAGCTTTCTTT	CAISDFQTVNTEAFF	TRBJ1-1	-	-	TRBV10-3
TGCGCCAGCAGCTTAAACAGGGACGGGACTGAAGCTTTCTTT	CASSLNRDGTEAFF	TRBJ1-1	few	-	TRBV5-1
TGTGCCAGCAGCCCGGGACAGAGGTTTGATGAGCAGTTCTTC	CASSPGQRFDEQFF	TRBJ2-1	-	TRBD1	TRBV5-4